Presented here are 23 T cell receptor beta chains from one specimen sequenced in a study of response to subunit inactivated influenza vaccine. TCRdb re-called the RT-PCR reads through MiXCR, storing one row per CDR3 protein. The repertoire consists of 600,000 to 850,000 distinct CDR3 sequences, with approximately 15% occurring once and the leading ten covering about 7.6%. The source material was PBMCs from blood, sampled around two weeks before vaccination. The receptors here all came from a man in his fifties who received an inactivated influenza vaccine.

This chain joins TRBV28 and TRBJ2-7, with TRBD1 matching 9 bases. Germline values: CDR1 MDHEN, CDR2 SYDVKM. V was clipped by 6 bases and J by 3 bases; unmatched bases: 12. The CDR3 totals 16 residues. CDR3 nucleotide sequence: TGTGCCAGCAGCCCGCGCGCCGGGACAGGGCGCTACGAGCAGTACTTC. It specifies CASSPRAGTGRYEQYF.

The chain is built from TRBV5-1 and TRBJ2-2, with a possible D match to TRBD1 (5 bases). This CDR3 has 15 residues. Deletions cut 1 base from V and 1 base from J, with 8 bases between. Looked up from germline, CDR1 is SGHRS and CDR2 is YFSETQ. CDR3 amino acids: CASSLTGQNTGELFF. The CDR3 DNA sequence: TGCGCCAGCAGCTTGACCGGACAGAACACCGGGGAGCTGTTTTTT.

The CDR3, as DNA: TGTGCCAGCAGACCGAACCATCGGACTGAAGCTTTCTTT. Its translation: CASRPNHRTEAFF. The chain employs TRBV5-6 and TRBJ1-1; no clear D. Deletions cut 5 bases from V and 5 bases from J, with 13 bases between. The CDR3 has 13 residues. CDR1 is SGHDT and CDR2 is YYEEEE in the germline V gene.

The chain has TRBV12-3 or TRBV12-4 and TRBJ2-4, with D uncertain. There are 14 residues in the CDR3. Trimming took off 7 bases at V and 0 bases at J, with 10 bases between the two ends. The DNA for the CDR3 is TGTGCCAGCAAGGGATTACTAGCCAAAAACATTCAGTACTTC. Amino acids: CASKGLLAKNIQYF.

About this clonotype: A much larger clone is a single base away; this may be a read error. CDR3 amino acids: CASSEFGVGIQEQYF. For the CDR3, the DNA is TGTGCCAGCAGTGAATTCGGAGTGGGAATCCAGGAGCAGTACTTC. The gene calls are TRBV25-1 and TRBJ2-7; D remains unclear. V was clipped by 1 base and J by 7 bases, with 17 bases between them. The CDR3 sequence is 15 residues long. Germline lookup yields CDR1 MGHDK and CDR2 SYGVNS.

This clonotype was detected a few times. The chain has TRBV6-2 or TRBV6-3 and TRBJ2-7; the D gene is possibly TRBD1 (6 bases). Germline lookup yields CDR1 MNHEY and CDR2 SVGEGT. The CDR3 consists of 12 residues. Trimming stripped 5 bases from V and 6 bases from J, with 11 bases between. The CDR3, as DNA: TGTGCCAGCAGTCAGGGGCCTATCGAGCAGTACTTC. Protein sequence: CASSQGPIEQYF.

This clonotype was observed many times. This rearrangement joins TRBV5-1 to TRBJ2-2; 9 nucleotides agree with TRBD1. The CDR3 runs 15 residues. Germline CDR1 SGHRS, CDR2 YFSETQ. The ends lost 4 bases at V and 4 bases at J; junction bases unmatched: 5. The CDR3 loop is CASSPGTGFTGELFF. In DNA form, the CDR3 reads TGCGCCAGCAGCCCCGGGACAGGGTTCACCGGGGAGCTGTTTTTT. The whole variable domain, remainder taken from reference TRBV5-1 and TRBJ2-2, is KAGVTQTPRYLIKTRGQQVTLSCSPISGHRSVSWYQQTPGQGLQFLFEYFSETQRNKGNFPGRFSGRQFSNSRSEMNVSTLELGDSALYLCASSPGTGFTGELFFGEGSRLTVL.

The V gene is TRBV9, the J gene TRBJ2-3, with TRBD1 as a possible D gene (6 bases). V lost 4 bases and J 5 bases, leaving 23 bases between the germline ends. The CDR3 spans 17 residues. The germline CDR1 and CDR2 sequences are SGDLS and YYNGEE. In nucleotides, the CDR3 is TGTGCCAGCAGCCTTCGGCAGGGGTCGTCTGTAGGAGATACGCAGTATTTT. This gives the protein CASSLRQGSSVGDTQYF.

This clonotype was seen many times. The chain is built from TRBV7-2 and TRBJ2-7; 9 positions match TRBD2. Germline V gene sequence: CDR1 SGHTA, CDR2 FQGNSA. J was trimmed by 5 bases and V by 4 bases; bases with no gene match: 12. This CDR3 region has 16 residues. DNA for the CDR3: TGTGCCAGCAGCTGGAGGGGAGCGGGAGGTAGGAACGAGCAGTACTTC. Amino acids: CASSWRGAGGRNEQYF.

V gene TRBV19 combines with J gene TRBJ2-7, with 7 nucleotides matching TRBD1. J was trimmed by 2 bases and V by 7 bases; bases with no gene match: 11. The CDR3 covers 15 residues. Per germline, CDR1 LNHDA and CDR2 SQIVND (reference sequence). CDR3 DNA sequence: TGTGCCAGTAAGCCCGGACAGGCTCCGACCTACGAGCAGTACTTC. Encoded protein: CASKPGQAPTYEQYF.

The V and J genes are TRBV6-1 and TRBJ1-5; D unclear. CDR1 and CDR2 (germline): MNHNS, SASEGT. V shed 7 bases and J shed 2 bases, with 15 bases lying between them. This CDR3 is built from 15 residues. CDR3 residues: CASIPKGMGNQPQHF. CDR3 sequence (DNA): TGTGCCAGCATCCCCAAAGGGATGGGCAATCAGCCCCAGCATTTT.

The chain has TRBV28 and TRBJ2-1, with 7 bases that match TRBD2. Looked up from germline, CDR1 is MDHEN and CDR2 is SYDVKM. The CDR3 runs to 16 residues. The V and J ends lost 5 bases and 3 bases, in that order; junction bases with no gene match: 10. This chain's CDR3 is CASSKWASGNYNEQFF. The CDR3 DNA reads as TGTGCCAGCAGTAAATGGGCTAGCGGAAACTACAATGAGCAGTTCTTC. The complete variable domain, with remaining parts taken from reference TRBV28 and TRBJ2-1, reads DVKVTQSSRYLVKRTGEKVFLECVQDMDHENMFWYRQDPGLGLRLIYFSYDVKMKEKGDIPEGYSVSREKKERFSLILESASTNQTSMYLCASSKWASGNYNEQFFGPGTRLTVL.

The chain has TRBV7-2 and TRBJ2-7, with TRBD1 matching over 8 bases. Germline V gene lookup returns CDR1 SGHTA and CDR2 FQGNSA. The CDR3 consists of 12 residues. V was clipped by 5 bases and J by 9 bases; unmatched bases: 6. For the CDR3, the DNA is TGTGCCAGCAGCCCGCGACAGGGGTGGCAGTACTTC. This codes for CASSPRQGWQYF.

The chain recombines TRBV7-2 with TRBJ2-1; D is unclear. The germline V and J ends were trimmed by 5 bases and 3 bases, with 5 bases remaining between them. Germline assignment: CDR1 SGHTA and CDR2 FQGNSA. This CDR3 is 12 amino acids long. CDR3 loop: CASSIDYNEQFF. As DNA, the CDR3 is TGTGCCAGCAGCATAGACTACAATGAGCAGTTCTTC. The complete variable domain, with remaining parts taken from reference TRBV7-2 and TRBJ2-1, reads GAGVSQSPSNKVTEKGKDVELRCDPISGHTALYWYRQSLGQGLEFLIYFQGNSAPDKSGLPSDRFSAERTGGSVSTLTIQRTQQEDSAVYLCASSIDYNEQFFGPGTRLTVL.

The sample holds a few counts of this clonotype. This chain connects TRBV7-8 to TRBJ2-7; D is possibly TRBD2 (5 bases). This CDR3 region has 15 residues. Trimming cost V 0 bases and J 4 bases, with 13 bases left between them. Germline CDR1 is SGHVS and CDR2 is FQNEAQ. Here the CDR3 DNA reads TGTGCCAGCAGCTTAGCGCGCGGGCCCGGTTACGAGCAGTACTTC. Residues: CASSLARGPGYEQYF.

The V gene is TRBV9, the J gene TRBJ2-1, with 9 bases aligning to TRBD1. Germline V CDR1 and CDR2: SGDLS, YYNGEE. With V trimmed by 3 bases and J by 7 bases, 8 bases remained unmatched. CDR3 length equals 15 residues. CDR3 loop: CASSETGTGLNEQFF. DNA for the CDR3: TGTGCCAGCAGCGAGACCGGGACAGGGCTGAATGAGCAGTTCTTC.

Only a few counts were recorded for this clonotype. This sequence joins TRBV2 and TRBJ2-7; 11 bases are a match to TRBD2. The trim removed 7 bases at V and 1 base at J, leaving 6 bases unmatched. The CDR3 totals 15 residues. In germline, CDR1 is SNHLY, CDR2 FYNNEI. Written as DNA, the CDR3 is TGTGCCAGCACGAAGACTAGCGGGGCGTCCTACGAGCAGTACTTC. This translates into CASTKTSGASYEQYF.

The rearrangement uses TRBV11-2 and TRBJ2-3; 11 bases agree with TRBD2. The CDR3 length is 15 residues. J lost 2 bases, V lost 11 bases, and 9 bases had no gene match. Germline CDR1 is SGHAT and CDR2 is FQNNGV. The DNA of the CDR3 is TGTGCCGACAGGGGGACTAGCGGACTCACAGATACGCAGTATTTT. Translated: CADRGTSGLTDTQYF.

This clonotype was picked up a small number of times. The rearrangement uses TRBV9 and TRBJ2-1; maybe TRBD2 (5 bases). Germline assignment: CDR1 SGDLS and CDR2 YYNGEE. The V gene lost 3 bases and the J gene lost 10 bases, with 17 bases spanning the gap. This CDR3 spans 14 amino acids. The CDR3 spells CASSGSGGLVEQFF. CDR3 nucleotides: TGTGCCAGCAGCGGTTCGGGCGGGCTAGTCGAGCAGTTCTTC.

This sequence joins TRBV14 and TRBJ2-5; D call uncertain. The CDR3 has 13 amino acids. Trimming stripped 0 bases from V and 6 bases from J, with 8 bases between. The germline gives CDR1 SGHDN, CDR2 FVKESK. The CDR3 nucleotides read TGTGCCAGCAGCCAAGAAATGACGAAGACCCAGTACTTC. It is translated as CASSQEMTKTQYF.

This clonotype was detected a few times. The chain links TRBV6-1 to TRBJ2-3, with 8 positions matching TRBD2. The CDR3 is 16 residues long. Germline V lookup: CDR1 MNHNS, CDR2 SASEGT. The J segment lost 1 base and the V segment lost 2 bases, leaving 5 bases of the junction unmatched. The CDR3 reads CASSEFSGSRTDTQYF. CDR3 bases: TGTGCCAGCAGTGAATTCAGCGGGAGCCGCACAGATACGCAGTATTTT.

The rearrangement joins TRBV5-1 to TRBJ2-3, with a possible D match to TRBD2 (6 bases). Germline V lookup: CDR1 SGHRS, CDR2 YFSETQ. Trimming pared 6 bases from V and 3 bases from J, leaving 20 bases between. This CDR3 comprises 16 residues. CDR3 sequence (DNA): TGCGCCAGCACCCCCAGCCCCGGGGGATCTACAGATACGCAGTATTTT. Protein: CASTPSPGGSTDTQYF. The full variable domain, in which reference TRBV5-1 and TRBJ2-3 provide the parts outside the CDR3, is KAGVTQTPRYLIKTRGQQVTLSCSPISGHRSVSWYQQTPGQGLQFLFEYFSETQRNKGNFPGRFSGRQFSNSRSEMNVSTLELGDSALYLCASTPSPGGSTDTQYFGPGTRLTVL.

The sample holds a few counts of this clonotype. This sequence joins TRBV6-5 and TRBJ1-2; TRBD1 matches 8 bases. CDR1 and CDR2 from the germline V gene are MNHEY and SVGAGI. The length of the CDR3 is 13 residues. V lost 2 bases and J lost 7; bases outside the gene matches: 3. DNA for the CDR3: TGTGCCAGCAGTTACAGGACAGGGACTGGCTACACCTTC. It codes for CASSYRTGTGYTF.